This T cell receptor beta chain was recorded in a study of long-term antiretroviral therapy in people with HIV. Study-wide results and limits: The clones with expansion before ART were dominant in the repertoire at all time points.

V shed 6 bases, J shed 6 bases, and the junction held 4 bases outside the gene matches. Germline loops: CDR1 MGHDK, CDR2 SYGVNS. The CDR3 extends over 13 amino acids. Researchers report immunoSEQ v3.0 was run at survey level. The repertoire was sequenced with immunoSEQ multiplex PCR; TCRdb's copy has only in-frame clones and lacks some. This sample yields 45,000 or so clones, of which roughly 95% are seen a single time; less than 3.5% belongs to the top ten. Remarks on this clone: The antigen remains undetermined.

This chain joins TRBV25-1 and TRBJ1-2; 10 bases are a match to TRBD1. The TCR was taken from a woman in her fifties or sixties with HIV. Sequenced material: unsorted PBMCs, taken 3.7 years after starting antiretroviral therapy. This CDR3 is CASRGDRGHGYTF. DNA for the CDR3: TGTGCCAGCAGGGGCGACAGGGGGCATGGCTACACCTTC.